The 18 T cell receptor beta chains given below trace back to one sample, sequenced in a study of identical twins. MiXCR, applied by TCRdb to the 5' RACE reads, yields one record per CDR3 protein. Among approximately 210,000 distinct CDR3 sequences listed, 6.5% were seen once. The same specimen was also included in a second study, on T cells expressing NK-cell markers.

Specimen: CD8+ T cells sorted from blood. The source is a woman between 18 and 30 years old in good health.

The table lists this clonotype with many counts. This chain joins TRBV3-1 and TRBJ2-1; tentative D call: TRBD2 (6 bases). This CDR3 comprises 16 residues. In germline, CDR1 is LGHDT, CDR2 YNNKEL (reference sequence). The V and J ends lost 3 bases and 8 bases respectively, with 20 bases between them. The CDR3 is CASSQARDSSPHEQFF. The CDR3 region has the DNA TGTGCCAGCAGCCAGGCCCGGGACTCCTCCCCCCATGAGCAGTTCTTC.

This clonotype was seen repeatedly, ten times or more. V usage is TRBV7-9 and J usage is TRBJ2-5; unclear D gene. V was trimmed by 6 bases and J by 2 bases, leaving 10 bases between them. This CDR3 spans 13 amino acids. Germline V gene data show CDR1 as SEHNR and CDR2 as FQNEAQ (reference sequence). The CDR3 DNA is TGTGCCAGCAGACTGACCTTACAAGAGACCCAGTACTTC. It specifies CASRLTLQETQYF. Supplemented by reference TRBV7-9 and TRBJ2-5, the full variable domain reads DTGVSQNPRHKITKRGQNVTFRCDPISEHNRLYWYRQTLGQGPEFLTYFQNEAQLEKSRLLSDRFSAERPKGSFSTLEIQRTEQGDSAMYLCASRLTLQETQYFGPGTRLLVL.

This chain links TRBV4-2 with TRBJ1-2; D is perhaps TRBD1 (5 bases). The germline CDR1 and CDR2 sequences are LGHNA and YNFKEQ. There are 14 residues in the CDR3. Trimming took 0 bases from V and 4 from J, leaving 9 bases between them. CDR3 sequence: CASSQENRFYGYTF. Here the CDR3 DNA reads TGTGCCAGCAGCCAAGAGAACAGGTTCTATGGCTACACCTTC.

V usage is TRBV29-1 and J usage is TRBJ1-4; TRBD1 might be the D (5 bases). The CDR3 is 14 residues long. From germline, CDR1 is SQVTM and CDR2 ANQGSEA. Between the trimmed V and J ends, which lost 4 bases and 1 base, there was a span of 10 bases. CDR3 loop: CSVGGDGTNEKLFF. DNA for the CDR3: TGCAGCGTTGGGGGGGACGGAACTAATGAAAAACTGTTTTTT.

This clonotype was recorded a few times. The genes are TRBV2 and TRBJ2-4; 13 positions agree with TRBD2. V trimming: 4 bases; J trimming: 8 bases; junction bases outside the gene matches: 5. The CDR3 sequence is 15 residues long. Germline V lookup: CDR1 SNHLY, CDR2 FYNNEI. CDR3: CASSVGTSGTDIQYF. DNA for the CDR3: TGTGCCAGCAGTGTCGGGACTAGCGGGACGGACATTCAGTACTTC.

This clonotype turned up a few times. The chain carries TRBV4-3 and TRBJ1-2; D gene ambiguous. This CDR3 is built from 13 residues. The germline V gene encodes CDR1 LGHNA and CDR2 YSLEER. The V end was cut by 4 bases, the J end by 4 bases, with 10 bases between. For the CDR3, the DNA is TGCGCCAGCAGCCCGGGCGCAGGCTATGGCTACACCTTC. This translates into CASSPGAGYGYTF.

The genes are TRBV6-5 and TRBJ2-1, with a possible D match to TRBD1 (5 bases). The CDR3 is made up of 14 amino acids. CDR1 is MNHEY, CDR2 SVGAGI, per germline. The germline V and J ends were trimmed by 2 bases and 5 bases, with 10 bases remaining between them. This chain's CDR3 is CASSYTGPHNEQFF. CDR3 coding DNA: TGTGCCAGCAGTTACACAGGACCGCACAATGAGCAGTTCTTC.

This clonotype appeared many times. J is TRBJ2-1 and V is TRBV11-2, with TRBD2 identical over 8 bases. Germline assignment: CDR1 SGHAT and CDR2 FQNNGV. The ends lost 1 base at V and 3 bases at J; junction bases unmatched: 5. The CDR3 is 16 amino acids. CDR3 amino acids: CASSLGVTSVYNEQFF. DNA of the CDR3: TGTGCCAGCAGCTTAGGGGTGACTAGCGTCTACAATGAGCAGTTCTTC.

The rearrangement uses TRBV29-1 and TRBJ2-1; tentatively, D is TRBD1 or TRBD2 (5 bases each). The CDR3 length is 13 residues. V dropped 4 bases and J dropped 4 bases, with 11 bases sitting between them. Germline V CDR1 and CDR2: SQVTM, ANQGSEA. The CDR3 DNA reads TGCAGCGTTGCGAGGTGGGGGTACAATGAGCAGTTCTTC. Its translation is CSVARWGYNEQFF.

V is TRBV27 and J is TRBJ2-7; D is unclear. Trimming took 1 base from V and 9 from J, leaving 13 bases between them. Per the germline V gene, CDR1 is MNHEY and CDR2 is SMNVEV (reference sequence). The CDR3 has 13 residues. DNA of the CDR3: TGTGCCAGCAGTTTATACAAGGGTCTCGGGCAGTACTTC. Its translation is CASSLYKGLGQYF.

The sample holds a few counts of this clonotype. This chain connects TRBV5-1 to TRBJ2-1, with 10 bases lining up with TRBD1. This CDR3 has 18 amino acids. CDR1 and CDR2 from the germline V gene are SGHRS and YFSETQ. The J segment lost 3 bases and the V segment lost 4 bases, leaving 13 bases of the junction unmatched. The CDR3 coding sequence is TGCGCCAGCAGCCCGGGACAGGGGCTAGCGGCACTCTACAATGAGCAGTTCTTC. This gives the protein CASSPGQGLAALYNEQFF.

V usage is TRBV2 and J usage is TRBJ2-7; 12 bases are shared with TRBD1. V shed 3 bases, J shed 7 bases, and the junction held 10 bases outside the gene matches. CDR1 and CDR2 from the germline V gene are SNHLY and FYNNEI. This CDR3 contains 16 residues. The CDR3 sequence: CASSDLSGTGGAEQYF. Written as DNA, the CDR3 is TGTGCCAGCAGTGACCTTTCCGGGACAGGGGGCGCGGAGCAGTACTTC.

This clonotype was detected only a few times. This sequence joins TRBV27 and TRBJ1-2; D remains unclear. The germline V gene encodes CDR1 MNHEY and CDR2 SMNVEV (reference sequence). This CDR3 has 14 amino acids. The germline V and J ends were trimmed by 5 bases and 3 bases, with 13 bases remaining between them. The CDR3 DNA reads TGTGCCAGCAGTCAGGCGGCGGGGTACTATGGCTACACCTTC. Translating it yields CASSQAAGYYGYTF.

CDR3 region: CAWSVGGGAGQPQHF. Written as DNA, the CDR3 is TGTGCCTGGAGTGTCGGGGGGGGCGCCGGTCAGCCCCAGCATTTT. The chain recombines TRBV30 with TRBJ1-5; perhaps TRBD1 as D (6 bases). Trimming cost V 0 bases and J 6 bases, with 15 bases left between them. CDR1 is GTSNPN, CDR2 SVGIG, per germline (reference sequence). The CDR3 runs to 15 residues.

The chain is built from TRBV3-1 and TRBJ1-2, with 7 bases fitting TRBD1. This CDR3 is 13 amino acids long. The trim removed 3 bases at V and 3 bases at J, leaving 1 base unmatched. CDR1 is LGHDT, CDR2 YNNKEL, per germline (reference sequence). CDR3 amino acids: CASSHTGDYGYTF. The CDR3 coding sequence is TGTGCCAGCAGCCACACAGGGGACTATGGCTACACCTTC.

A remark on this clonotype: The junction differs from germline at one of its ends, possibly a read error. This rearrangement joins TRBV27 to TRBJ1-4, with 10 bases identical to TRBD1. This CDR3 has 16 amino acids. From germline, CDR1 is MNHEY and CDR2 SMNVEV (reference sequence). The CDR3 loop is CASRYVGRDRGKKLFF. In DNA form, the CDR3 reads TGCGCCAGCCGCTACGTCGGCCGGGACAGGGGTAAAAAACTGTTTTTT.

This clonotype was detected many times. The rearrangement links TRBV12-3 or TRBV12-4 to TRBJ2-1; the match to TRBD2 covers 14 bases. The CDR3 is 15 amino acids. V dropped 7 bases and J dropped 7; count of bases not matched to a gene: 6. The CDR3 reads CASTDGTSGRNEQFF. DNA for the CDR3: TGTGCCAGCACCGACGGGACTAGCGGGAGAAATGAGCAGTTCTTC.

Ten or more counts support this clonotype. V usage is TRBV11-3 and J usage is TRBJ1-1, with 9 bases lining up with TRBD1. The CDR3 is 14 amino acids. After removal of 5 bases from V and 3 bases from J, the junction contained 4 bases not matched to a gene. Germline CDR1 reads SGHNT; CDR2 reads YENEEA. CDR3 coding DNA: TGTGCCAGCAGCACCCGGACAGGGGACACTGAAGCTTTCTTT. It specifies CASSTRTGDTEAFF.